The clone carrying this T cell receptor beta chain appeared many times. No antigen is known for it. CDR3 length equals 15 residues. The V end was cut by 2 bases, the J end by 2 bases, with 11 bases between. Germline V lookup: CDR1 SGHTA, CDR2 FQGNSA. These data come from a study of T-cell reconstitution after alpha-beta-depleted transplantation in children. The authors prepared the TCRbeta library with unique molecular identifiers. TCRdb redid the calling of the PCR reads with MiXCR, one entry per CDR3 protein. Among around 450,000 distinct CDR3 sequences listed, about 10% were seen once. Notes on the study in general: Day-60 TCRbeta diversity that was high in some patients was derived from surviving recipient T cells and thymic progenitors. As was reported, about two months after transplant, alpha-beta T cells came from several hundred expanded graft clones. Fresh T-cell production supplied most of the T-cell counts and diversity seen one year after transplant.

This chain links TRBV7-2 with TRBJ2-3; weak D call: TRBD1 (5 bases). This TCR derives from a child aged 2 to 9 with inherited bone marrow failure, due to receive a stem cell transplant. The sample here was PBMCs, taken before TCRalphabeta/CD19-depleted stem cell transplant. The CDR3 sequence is CASSLQQGVTDTQYF. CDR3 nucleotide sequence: TGTGCCAGCAGCTTACAGCAGGGTGTCACAGATACGCAGTATTTT. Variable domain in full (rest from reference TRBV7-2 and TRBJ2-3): GAGVSQSPSNKVTEKGKDVELRCDPISGHTALYWYRQSLGQGLEFLIYFQGNSAPDKSGLPSDRFSAERTGGSVSTLTIQRTQQEDSAVYLCASSLQQGVTDTQYFGPGTRLTVL.